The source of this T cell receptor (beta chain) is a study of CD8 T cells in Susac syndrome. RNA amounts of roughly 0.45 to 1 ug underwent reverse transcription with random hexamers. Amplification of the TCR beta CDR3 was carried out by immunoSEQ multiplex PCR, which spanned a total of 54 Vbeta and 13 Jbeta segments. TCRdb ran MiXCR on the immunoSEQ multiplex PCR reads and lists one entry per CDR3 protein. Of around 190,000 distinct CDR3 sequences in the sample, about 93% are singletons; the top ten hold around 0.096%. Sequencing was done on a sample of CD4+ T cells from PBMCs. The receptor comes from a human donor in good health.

CDR3 nucleotide sequence: TGTGCCAGCTCACTGACACAGGGAAGAGAGACCCAGTACTTC. Amino acid sequence: CASSLTQGRETQYF. J is TRBJ2-5 and V is TRBV18; D might be TRBD1 (6 bases). The CDR3 consists of 14 residues. CDR1 and CDR2 (germline): KGHSH, LQKENI. V was shortened by 4 bases and J by 4 bases, with 13 bases between the two germline ends.